This T cell receptor beta chain was sequenced for a study of blood T cell repertoires in COVID-19. Study overall: The United States, Italy and Spain were the sources of the acute and convalescent COVID-19 samples. T cells, B-cell-depleted T cells, or PBMCs supplied cDNA or gDNA.

Germline V gene lookup returns CDR1 MNHNS and CDR2 SASEGT. The CDR3 runs to 15 residues. V was pared by 0 bases and J by 8 bases, with 5 bases of the junction left unmatched. Authors' processing steps: Amplification from reference gene primers served as the basis for estimated nucleated cell counts. Measured with immunoSEQ multiplex PCR; TCRdb has only the in-frame clones, and not every one. Clonal size and the V and J genes are those of that table, whereas D and trimming came from the DNA. This sample has some 240,000 clones, with about 86% found just once. This receptor was taken from a woman aged 80 or older with acute or convalescent COVID-19. The sequenced sample consisted of peripheral blood. The chain joins TRBV6-1 to TRBJ1-4; 8 nucleotides line up with TRBD1. This CDR3 reads CASSEAQGAGEKLFF. The CDR3 DNA follows: TGTGCCAGCAGTGAAGCCCAGGGGGCAGGCGAAAAACTGTTTTTT.